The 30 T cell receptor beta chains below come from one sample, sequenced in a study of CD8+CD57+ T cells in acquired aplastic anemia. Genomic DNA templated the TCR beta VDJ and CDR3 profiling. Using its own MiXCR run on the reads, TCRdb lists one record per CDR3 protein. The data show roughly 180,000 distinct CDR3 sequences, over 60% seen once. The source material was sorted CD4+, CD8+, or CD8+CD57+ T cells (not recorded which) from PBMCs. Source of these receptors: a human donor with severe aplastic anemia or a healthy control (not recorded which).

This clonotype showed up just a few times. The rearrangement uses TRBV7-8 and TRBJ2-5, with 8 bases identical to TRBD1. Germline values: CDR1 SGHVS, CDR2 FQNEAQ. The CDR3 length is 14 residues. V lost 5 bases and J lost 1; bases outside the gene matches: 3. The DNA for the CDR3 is TGTGCCAGCAGCCTCGGACAGGGCCAAGAGACCCAGTACTTC. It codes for CASSLGQGQETQYF.

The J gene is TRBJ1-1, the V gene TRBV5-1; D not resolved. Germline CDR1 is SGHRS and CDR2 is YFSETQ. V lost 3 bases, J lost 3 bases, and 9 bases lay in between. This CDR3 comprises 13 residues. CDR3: CASSSGVDTEAFF. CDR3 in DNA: TGCGCCAGCAGCTCCGGGGTCGACACTGAAGCTTTCTTT.

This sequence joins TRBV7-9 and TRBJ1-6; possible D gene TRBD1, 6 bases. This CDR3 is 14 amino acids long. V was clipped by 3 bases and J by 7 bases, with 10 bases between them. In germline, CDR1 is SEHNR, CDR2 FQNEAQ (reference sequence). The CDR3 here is CASSFRGGNSPLHF. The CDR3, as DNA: TGTGCCAGCAGCTTCAGGGGAGGAAATTCACCCCTCCACTTT.

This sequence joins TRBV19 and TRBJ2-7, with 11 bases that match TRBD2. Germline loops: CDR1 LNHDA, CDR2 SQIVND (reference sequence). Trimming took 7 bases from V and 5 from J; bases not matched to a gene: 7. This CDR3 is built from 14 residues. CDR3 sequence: CASKVTSGVHEQYF. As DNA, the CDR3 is TGTGCCAGTAAGGTGACTAGCGGGGTCCACGAGCAGTACTTC. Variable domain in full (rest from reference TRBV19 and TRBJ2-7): DGGITQSPKYLFRKEGQNVTLSCEQNLNHDAMYWYRQDPGQGLRLIYYSQIVNDFQKGDIAEGYSVSREKKESFPLTVTSAQKNPTAFYLCASKVTSGVHEQYFGPGTRLTVT.

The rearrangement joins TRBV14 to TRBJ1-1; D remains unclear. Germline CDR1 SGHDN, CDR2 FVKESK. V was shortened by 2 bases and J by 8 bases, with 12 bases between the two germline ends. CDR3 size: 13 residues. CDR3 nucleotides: TGTGCCAGCAGCCAATGGTTCGGCGCAGAAGCTTTCTTT. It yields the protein CASSQWFGAEAFF.

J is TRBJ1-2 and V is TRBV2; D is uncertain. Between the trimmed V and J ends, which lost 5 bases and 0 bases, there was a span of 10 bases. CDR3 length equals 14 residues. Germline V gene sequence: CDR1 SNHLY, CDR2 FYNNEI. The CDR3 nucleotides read TGTGCCAGCAGTACCGAAGGGACTAACTATGGCTACACCTTC. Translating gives CASSTEGTNYGYTF.

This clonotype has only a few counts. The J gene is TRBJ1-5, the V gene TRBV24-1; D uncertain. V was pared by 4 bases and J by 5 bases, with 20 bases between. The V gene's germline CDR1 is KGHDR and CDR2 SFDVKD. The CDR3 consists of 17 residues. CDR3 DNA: TGTGCCACCAGTGAGGGAGGGAGACAACAAGGACATCAGCCCCAGCATTTT. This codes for CATSEGGRQQGHQPQHF.

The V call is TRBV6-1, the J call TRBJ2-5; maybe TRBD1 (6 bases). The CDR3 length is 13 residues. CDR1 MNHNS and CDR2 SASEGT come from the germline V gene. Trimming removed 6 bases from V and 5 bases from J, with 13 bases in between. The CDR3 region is CASSSDRRETQYF. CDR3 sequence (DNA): TGTGCCAGCAGCTCAGACAGGCGGGAGACCCAGTACTTC.

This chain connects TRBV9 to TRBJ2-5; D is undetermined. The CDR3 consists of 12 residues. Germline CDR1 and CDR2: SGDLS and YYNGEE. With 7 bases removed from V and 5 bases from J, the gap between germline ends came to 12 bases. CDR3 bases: TGTGCCAGCGGCGGTAGCAGGGAGACCCAGTACTTC. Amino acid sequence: CASGGSRETQYF.

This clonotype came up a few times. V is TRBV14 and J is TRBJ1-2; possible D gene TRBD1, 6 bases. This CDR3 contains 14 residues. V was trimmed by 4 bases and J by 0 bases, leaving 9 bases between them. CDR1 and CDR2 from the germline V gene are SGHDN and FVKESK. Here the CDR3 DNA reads TGTGCCAGCAGCCCGACAGGCCCTAACTATGGCTACACCTTC. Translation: CASSPTGPNYGYTF.

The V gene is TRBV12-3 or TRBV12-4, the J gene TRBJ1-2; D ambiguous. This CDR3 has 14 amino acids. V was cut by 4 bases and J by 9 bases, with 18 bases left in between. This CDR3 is CASSSYPPAECYTF. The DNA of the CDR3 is TGTGCCAGCAGTTCGTACCCCCCCGCGGAATGCTACACCTTC.

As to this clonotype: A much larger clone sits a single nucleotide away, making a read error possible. CDR3 residues: CASSLGQGGDEQFF. The CDR3 bases are TGTGCCAGCAGCTTGGGACAGGGTGGCGATGAGCAGTTCTTC. This chain connects TRBV5-4 to TRBJ2-1, with TRBD1 matching 7 bases. Germline V gene lookup returns CDR1 SGHNT and CDR2 YYREEE (reference sequence). This CDR3 spans 14 amino acids. Germline trimming cut 0 bases from V and 8 bases from J; bases unmatched to any gene: 5.

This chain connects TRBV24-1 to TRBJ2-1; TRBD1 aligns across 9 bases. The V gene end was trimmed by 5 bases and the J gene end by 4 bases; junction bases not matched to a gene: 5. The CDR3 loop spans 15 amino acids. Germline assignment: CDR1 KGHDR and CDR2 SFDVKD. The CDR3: CATSAQQGAYNEQFF. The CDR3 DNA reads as TGTGCCACCAGTGCCCAACAGGGGGCTTACAATGAGCAGTTCTTC.

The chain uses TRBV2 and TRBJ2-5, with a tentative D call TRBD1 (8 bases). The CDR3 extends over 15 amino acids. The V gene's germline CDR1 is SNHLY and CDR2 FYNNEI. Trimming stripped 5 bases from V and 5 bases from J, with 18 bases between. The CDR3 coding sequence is TGTGCCAGCAGTAGCCTAGGACAGGGAGGGGAGACCCAGTACTTC. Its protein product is CASSSLGQGGETQYF.

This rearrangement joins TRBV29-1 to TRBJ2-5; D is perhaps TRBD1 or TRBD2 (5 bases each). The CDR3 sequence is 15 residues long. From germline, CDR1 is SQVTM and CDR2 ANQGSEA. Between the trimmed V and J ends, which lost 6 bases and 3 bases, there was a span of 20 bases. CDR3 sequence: CSVTVTGAMKETQYF. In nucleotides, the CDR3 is TGCAGCGTGACAGTAACCGGGGCGATGAAAGAGACCCAGTACTTC.

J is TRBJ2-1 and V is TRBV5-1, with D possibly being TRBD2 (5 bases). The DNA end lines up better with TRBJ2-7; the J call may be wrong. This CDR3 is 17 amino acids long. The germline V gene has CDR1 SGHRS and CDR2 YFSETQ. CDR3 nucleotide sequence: TGCGCCAGCAGCCAAGATTTTAGCGTTGGGTCCTACAATGAGCAGTACTTC. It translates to CASSQDFSVGSYNEQYF.

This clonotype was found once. For the CDR3, the DNA is TGTGCCACCAGCCGGGGACAGGGGGCGGTGGGAGAGACCCAGTACTTC. Its protein product is CATSRGQGAVGETQYF. The genes are TRBV24-1 and TRBJ2-5; 12 bases are a match to TRBD1. The V gene end was trimmed by 7 bases and the J gene end by 4 bases; junction bases not matched to a gene: 9. Germline values: CDR1 KGHDR, CDR2 SFDVKD. The CDR3 length is 16 residues.

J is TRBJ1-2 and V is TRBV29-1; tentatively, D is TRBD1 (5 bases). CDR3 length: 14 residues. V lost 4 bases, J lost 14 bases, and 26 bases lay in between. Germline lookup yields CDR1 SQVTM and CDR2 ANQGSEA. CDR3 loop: CSVGVPGGVRGCTF. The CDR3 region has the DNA TGCAGCGTTGGCGTACCGGGAGGGGTCAGAGGTTGTACCTTC.

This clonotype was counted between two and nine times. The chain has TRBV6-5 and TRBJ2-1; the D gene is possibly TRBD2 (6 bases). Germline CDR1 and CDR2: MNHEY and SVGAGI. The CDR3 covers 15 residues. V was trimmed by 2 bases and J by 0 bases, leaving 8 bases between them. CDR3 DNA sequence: TGTGCCAGCAGTTACGCCGGGAGCTCCTACAATGAGCAGTTCTTC. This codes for CASSYAGSSYNEQFF.

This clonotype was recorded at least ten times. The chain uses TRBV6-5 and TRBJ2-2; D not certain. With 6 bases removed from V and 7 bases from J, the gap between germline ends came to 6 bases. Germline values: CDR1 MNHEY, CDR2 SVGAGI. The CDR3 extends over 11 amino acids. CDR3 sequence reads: CASRAIGELFF. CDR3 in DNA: TGTGCCAGCAGGGCGATCGGGGAGCTGTTTTTT.

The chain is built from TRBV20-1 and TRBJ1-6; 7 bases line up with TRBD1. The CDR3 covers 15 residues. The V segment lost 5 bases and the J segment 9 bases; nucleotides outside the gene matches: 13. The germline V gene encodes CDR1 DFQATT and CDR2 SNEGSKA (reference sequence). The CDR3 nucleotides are TGCAGTGCTCCAGGCCTGGGACAGATTAGTTCACCCCTCCACTTT. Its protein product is CSAPGLGQISSPLHF.

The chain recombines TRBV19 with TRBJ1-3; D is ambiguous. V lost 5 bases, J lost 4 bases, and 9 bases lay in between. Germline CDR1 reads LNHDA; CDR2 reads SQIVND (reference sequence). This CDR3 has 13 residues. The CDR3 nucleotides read TGTGCCAGTAGTCCCATCGGGGGAAACACCATATATTTT. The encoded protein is CASSPIGGNTIYF.

The CDR3 DNA follows: TGTGCCACTGGGAACCGGGACAAATTCCTCGATGAGCAGTTCTTC. It codes for CATGNRDKFLDEQFF. J is TRBJ2-1 and V is TRBV24-1; possible D gene TRBD1, 6 bases. Germline-derived CDR1 and CDR2 are KGHDR and SFDVKD. Trimming left V 10 bases short and J 8 bases short, with 23 bases between. CDR3 size: 15 residues.

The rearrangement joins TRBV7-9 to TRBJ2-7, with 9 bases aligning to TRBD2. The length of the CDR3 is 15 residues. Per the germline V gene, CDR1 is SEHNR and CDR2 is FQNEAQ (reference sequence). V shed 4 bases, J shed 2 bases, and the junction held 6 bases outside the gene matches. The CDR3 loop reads CASSSSGTSTYEQYF. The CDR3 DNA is TGTGCCAGCAGCTCCTCCGGGACTAGCACCTACGAGCAGTACTTC. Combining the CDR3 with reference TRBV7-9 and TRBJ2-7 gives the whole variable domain DTGVSQNPRHKITKRGQNVTFRCDPISEHNRLYWYRQTLGQGPEFLTYFQNEAQLEKSRLLSDRFSAERPKGSFSTLEIQRTEQGDSAMYLCASSSSGTSTYEQYFGPGTRLTVT.

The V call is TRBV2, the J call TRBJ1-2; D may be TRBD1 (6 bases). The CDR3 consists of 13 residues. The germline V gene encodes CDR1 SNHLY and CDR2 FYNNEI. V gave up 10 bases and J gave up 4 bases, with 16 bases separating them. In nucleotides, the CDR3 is TGTGCCACCTCGACAGGACTAGGCTATGGCTACACCTTC. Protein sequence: CATSTGLGYGYTF.

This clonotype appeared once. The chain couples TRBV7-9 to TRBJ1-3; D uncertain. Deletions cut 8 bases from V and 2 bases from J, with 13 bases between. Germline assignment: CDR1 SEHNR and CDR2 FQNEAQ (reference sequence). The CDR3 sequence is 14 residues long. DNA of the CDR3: TGTGCCAGCCTCCCCGGTGGGACTGGAAACACCATATATTTT. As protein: CASLPGGTGNTIYF. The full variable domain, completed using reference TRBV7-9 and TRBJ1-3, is DTGVSQNPRHKITKRGQNVTFRCDPISEHNRLYWYRQTLGQGPEFLTYFQNEAQLEKSRLLSDRFSAERPKGSFSTLEIQRTEQGDSAMYLCASLPGGTGNTIYFGEGSWLTVV.

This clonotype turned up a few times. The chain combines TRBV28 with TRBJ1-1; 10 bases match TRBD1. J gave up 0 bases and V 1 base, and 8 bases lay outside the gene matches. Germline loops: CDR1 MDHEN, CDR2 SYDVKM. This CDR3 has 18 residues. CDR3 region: CASSLSLLTGGMNTEAFF. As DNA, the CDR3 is TGTGCCAGCAGTTTATCTCTCTTGACAGGGGGCATGAACACTGAAGCTTTCTTT.

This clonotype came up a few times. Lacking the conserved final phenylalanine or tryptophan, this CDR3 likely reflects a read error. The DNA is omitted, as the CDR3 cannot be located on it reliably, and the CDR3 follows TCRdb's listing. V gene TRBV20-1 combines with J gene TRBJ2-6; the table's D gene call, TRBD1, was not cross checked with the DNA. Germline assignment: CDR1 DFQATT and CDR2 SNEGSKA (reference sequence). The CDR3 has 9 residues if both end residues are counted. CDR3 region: CSARARGPT.

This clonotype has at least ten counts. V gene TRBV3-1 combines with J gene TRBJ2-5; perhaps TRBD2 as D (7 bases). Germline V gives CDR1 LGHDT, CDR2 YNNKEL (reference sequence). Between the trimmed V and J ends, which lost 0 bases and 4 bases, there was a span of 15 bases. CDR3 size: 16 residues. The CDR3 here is CASSQDWGGLGETQYF. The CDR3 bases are TGTGCCAGCAGCCAAGATTGGGGGGGGCTCGGAGAGACCCAGTACTTC.

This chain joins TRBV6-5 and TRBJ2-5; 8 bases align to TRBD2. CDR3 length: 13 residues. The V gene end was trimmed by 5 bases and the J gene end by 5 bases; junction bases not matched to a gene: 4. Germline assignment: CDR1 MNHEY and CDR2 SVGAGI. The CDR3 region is CASSGTSMETQYF. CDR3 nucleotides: TGTGCCAGCAGTGGGACTAGTATGGAGACCCAGTACTTC.